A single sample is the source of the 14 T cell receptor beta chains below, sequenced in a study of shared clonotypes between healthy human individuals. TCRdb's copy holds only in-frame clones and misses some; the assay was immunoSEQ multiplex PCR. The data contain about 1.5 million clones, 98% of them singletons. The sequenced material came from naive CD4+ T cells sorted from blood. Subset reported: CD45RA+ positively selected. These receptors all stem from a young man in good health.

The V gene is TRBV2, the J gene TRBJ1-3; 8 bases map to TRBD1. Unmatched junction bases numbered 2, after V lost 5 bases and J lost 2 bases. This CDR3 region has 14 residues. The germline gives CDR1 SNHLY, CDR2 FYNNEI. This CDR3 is CASSQQGAGNTIYF. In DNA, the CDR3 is TGTGCCAGCAGTCAACAGGGGGCTGGAAACACCATATATTTT. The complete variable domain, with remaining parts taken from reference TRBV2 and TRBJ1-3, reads EPEVTQTPSHQVTQMGQEVILRCVPISNHLYFYWYRQILGQKVEFLVSFYNNEISEKSEIFDDQFSVERPDGSNFTLKIRSTKLEDSAMYFCASSQQGAGNTIYFGEGSWLTVV.

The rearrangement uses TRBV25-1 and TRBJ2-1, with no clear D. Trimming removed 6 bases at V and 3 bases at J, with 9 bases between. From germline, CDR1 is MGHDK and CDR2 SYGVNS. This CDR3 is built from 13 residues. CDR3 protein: CASRGNFYNEQFF. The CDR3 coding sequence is TGTGCCAGCAGGGGTAACTTCTACAATGAGCAGTTCTTC. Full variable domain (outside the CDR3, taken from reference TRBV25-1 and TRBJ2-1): EADIYQTPRYLVIGTGKKITLECSQTMGHDKMYWYQQDPGMELHLIHYSYGVNSTEKGDLSSESTVSRIRTEHFPLTLESARPSHTSQYLCASRGNFYNEQFFGPGTRLTVL.

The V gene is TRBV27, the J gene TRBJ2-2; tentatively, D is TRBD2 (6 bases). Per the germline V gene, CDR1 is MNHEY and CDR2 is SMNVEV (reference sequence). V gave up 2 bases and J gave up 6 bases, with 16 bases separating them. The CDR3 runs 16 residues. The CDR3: CASSLRVGAGSGELFF. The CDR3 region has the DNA TGTGCCAGCAGTTTAAGAGTGGGAGCGGGTTCCGGGGAGCTGTTTTTT.

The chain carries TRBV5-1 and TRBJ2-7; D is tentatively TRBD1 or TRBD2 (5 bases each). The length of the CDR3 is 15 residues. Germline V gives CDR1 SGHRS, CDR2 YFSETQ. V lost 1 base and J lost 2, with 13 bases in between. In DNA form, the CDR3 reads TGCGCCAGCAGCTTGAAATGGGACGTGACCTACGAGCAGTACTTC. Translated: CASSLKWDVTYEQYF.

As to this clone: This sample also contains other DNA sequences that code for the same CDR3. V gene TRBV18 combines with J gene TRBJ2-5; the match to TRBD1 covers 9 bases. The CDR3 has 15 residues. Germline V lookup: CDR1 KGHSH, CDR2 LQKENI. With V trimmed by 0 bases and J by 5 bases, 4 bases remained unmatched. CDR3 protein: CASSPPGQGGETQYF. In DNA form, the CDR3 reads TGTGCCAGCTCACCACCGGGACAGGGAGGCGAGACCCAGTACTTC.

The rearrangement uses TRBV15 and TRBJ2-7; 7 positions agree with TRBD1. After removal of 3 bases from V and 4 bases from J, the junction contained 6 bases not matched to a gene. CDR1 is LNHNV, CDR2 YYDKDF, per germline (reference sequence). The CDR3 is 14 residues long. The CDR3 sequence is CATSRDRFRYEQYF. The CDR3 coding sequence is TGTGCCACCAGCAGGGACAGGTTTCGGTACGAGCAGTACTTC.

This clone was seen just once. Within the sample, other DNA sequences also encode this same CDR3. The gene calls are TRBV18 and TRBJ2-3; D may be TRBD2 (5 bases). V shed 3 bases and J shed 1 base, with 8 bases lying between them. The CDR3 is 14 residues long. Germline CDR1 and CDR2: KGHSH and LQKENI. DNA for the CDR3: TGTGCCAGCTCACCCCGTAGCGGCACAGATACGCAGTATTTT. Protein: CASSPRSGTDTQYF. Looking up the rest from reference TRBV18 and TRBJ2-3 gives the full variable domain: NAGVMQNPRHLVRRRGQEARLRCSPMKGHSHVYWYRQLPEEGLKFMVYLQKENIIDESGMPKERFSAEFPKEGPSILRIQQVVRGDSAAYFCASSPRSGTDTQYFGPGTRLTVL.

As DNA, the CDR3 is TGTGCCAGTAGCAGGTCCGGGACAGGGGTCACCGGGGAGCTGTTTTTT. Protein product: CASSRSGTGVTGELFF. V usage is TRBV19 and J usage is TRBJ2-2; TRBD1 matches at 10 bases. This CDR3 has 16 residues. In germline, CDR1 is LNHDA, CDR2 SQIVND (reference sequence). With V trimmed by 6 bases and J by 4 bases, 8 bases remained unmatched.

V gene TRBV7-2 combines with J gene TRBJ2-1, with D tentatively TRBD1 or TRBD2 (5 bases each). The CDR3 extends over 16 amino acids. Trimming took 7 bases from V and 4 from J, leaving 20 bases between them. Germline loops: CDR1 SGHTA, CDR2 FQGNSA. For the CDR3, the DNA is TGTGCCAGCACTTGGGGGTTCGGAACCAAATACAATGAGCAGTTCTTC. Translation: CASTWGFGTKYNEQFF.

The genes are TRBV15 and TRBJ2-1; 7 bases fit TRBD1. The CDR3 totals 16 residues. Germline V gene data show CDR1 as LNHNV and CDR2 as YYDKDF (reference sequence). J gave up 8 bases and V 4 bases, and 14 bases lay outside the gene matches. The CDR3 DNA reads TGTGCCACCAGCACTCCCGGTACAGGGGCCGTTGATGAGCAGTTCTTC. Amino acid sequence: CATSTPGTGAVDEQFF.

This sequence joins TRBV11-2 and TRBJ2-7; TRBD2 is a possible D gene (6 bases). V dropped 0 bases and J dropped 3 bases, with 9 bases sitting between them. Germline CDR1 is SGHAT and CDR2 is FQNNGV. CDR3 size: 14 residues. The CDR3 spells CASSLDFSGYEQYF. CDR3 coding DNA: TGTGCCAGCAGCTTAGATTTTAGCGGCTACGAGCAGTACTTC.

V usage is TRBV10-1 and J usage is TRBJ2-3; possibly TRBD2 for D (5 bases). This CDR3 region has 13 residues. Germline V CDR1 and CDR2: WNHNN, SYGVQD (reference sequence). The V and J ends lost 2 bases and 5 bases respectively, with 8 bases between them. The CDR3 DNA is TGCGCCAGCAGTGAGACGGGGAGAGATACGCAGTATTTT. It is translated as CASSETGRDTQYF.

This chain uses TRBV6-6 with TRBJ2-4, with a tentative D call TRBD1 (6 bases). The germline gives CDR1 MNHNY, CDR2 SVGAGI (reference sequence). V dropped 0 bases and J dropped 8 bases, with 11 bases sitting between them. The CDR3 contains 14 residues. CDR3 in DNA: TGTGCCAGCAGTTACTCCGGACAGTGGGACATTCAGTACTTC. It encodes CASSYSGQWDIQYF.

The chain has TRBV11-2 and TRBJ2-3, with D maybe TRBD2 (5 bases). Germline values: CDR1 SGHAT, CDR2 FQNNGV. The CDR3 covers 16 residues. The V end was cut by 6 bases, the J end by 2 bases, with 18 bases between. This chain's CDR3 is CASSLAPTLSTDTQYF. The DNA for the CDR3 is TGTGCCAGCAGTCTAGCCCCCACCCTCTCCACAGATACGCAGTATTTT.